The present entry profiles one TCR beta chain with its context. The antigen is unknown. This sample stems from a study of CD8 T cells in Susac syndrome. Overall study context: Intravenous immunoglobulin alone or corticosteroids were being given to patients with Susac syndrome at blood draw, unless they were therapy-naive. Overall study findings and caveats: The greatest CD8+ clonal expansion in Susac occurred in TEMRA cells and in active patients.

Peripheral blood CD8+ and CD4+ T cells were profiled by TCR beta sequencing. Negative isolation yielded CD8+ and CD4+ T cells; FACS enriched TEMRA cells. Random hexamers primed reverse transcription of about 0.45 to 1 ug RNA. TCRdb reprocessed the immunoSEQ multiplex PCR reads via MiXCR and lists one record per CDR3 protein. The repertoire holds 84,000 or so distinct CDR3 sequences, roughly 95% seen once, with roughly 0.45% in the top ten. Trimming removed 1 base at V and 4 bases at J, with 14 bases between. The length of the CDR3 is 15 residues. Germline CDR1 reads SGHTA; CDR2 reads FQGTGA. V is TRBV7-3 and J is TRBJ2-7; D gene uncertain. This TCR derives from a human donor with Susac syndrome. The sequencing input was CD8+ T cells from PBMCs. Here the CDR3 DNA reads TGTGCCAGCAGCTTAAAAGGCGCAGGTTTTTACGAGCAGTACGTC. Translation gives CASSLKGAGFYEQYV.